The count of the clone carrying this TCR beta chain is one. This sample was included in a study of cytomegalovirus exposure and HLA in healthy donors. The PCR had 60 Vbeta and 13 Jbeta primers. Generated by immunoSEQ multiplex PCR, the TCRdb table keeps only in-frame clones and is missing some. The sample consists of 35,000 to 50,000 clones, approximately 84% of them appearing once. In germline, CDR1 is MDHEN, CDR2 SYDVKM. The germline V and J ends were trimmed by 4 bases and 3 bases, with 13 bases remaining between them. The CDR3 contains 14 residues. The sequence was obtained from a man over 45 in good health and CMV-seronegative. The chain is built from TRBV28 and TRBJ2-7, with D hard to call. Source material: PBMCs. The chain's CDR3 is CASSSPLEFYEQYF. CDR3 bases: TGTGCCAGCAGTTCCCCACTTGAGTTCTACGAGCAGTACTTC.